Below are 21 T cell receptor beta chains sequenced from a single sample in a study of blood T cells in healthy people across ages. Primers used in a second PCR of about 6 to 11 cycles were a sample-barcoded 5' primer and a J-beta primer mix. TCRdb redid the calling of the 5' RACE reads with MiXCR, one entry per CDR3 protein. The profile covers around 520,000 distinct CDR3 sequences, with about 27% appearing a single time and approximately 3.6% taken by the ten largest. This same sample was also part of a study on T cells of mothers and their children.

The sequencing sample was made of blood. The source of these receptors is a boy between 2 and 10 years old in good health.

This clonotype was picked up a small number of times. The V gene is TRBV7-2, the J gene TRBJ2-1; 9 nucleotides align to TRBD2. With the DNA end fitting TRBJ2-5 better, the J assignment may be wrong. The germline gives CDR1 SGHTA, CDR2 FQGNSA. This CDR3 spans 14 amino acids. This CDR3 is CASSESGRPRAQYF. Here the CDR3 DNA reads TGTGCCAGCAGCGAAAGCGGGAGGCCCCGGGCCCAGTACTTC.

The CDR3 bases are TGTGCCAGCAGCTTAGCGTCGACAACACAAGAGACCCAGTACTTC. Its translation: CASSLASTTQETQYF. The chain combines TRBV7-6 with TRBJ2-5; D call uncertain. There are 15 residues in the CDR3. Germline V gives CDR1 SGHVS, CDR2 FNYEAQ. Trimming left V 0 bases short and J 2 bases short, with 10 bases between.

This clonotype was picked up one time. The chain uses TRBV11-2 and TRBJ2-5; no firm D call. The tail of the sequence fits TRBJ2-7 better, so the J call may be wrong. CDR3 size: 13 residues. Germline V CDR1 and CDR2: SGHAT, FQNNGV. CDR3 nucleotides: TGTGCCAGCAGCTTAGATCTGGGGTACGAGCAGTACTTC. It yields the protein CASSLDLGYEQYF.

This clonotype was observed a few times. The chain is built from TRBV18 and TRBJ2-7; no clear D gene. Germline V gene lookup returns CDR1 KGHSH and CDR2 LQKENI. This CDR3 has 13 residues. Trimming pared 3 bases from V and 6 bases from J, leaving 12 bases between. The CDR3 loop reads CASSPDSSREQYF. The DNA of the CDR3 is TGTGCCAGCTCACCCGATAGCAGTCGCGAGCAGTACTTC.

This clonotype was counted between two and nine times. J is TRBJ2-3 and V is TRBV7-2; D gene uncertain. Germline CDR1 is SGHTA and CDR2 is FQGNSA. The CDR3 loop spans 17 amino acids. V dropped 2 bases and J dropped 4 bases, with 19 bases sitting between them. Here the CDR3 DNA reads TGTGCCAGCAGCTTATCAGTCCCGATAGTCCCACCAGATACGCAGTATTTT. It translates to CASSLSVPIVPPDTQYF.

This clonotype was detected only a few times. This chain joins TRBV6-1 and TRBJ2-5; the match to TRBD2 covers 9 bases. CDR3 size: 14 residues. Germline lookup yields CDR1 MNHNS and CDR2 SASEGT. The trim removed 7 bases at V and 5 bases at J, leaving 8 bases unmatched. The CDR3 here is CASTGAGGRETQYF. The CDR3 DNA reads TGTGCCAGCACAGGAGCGGGGGGTAGGGAGACCCAGTACTTC.

The rearrangement uses TRBV9 and TRBJ2-5, with 9 bases that match TRBD2. CDR1 SGDLS and CDR2 YYNGEE come from the germline V gene. With V trimmed by 1 base and J by 7 bases, 2 bases remained unmatched. The CDR3 is made up of 13 amino acids. The chain's CDR3 is CASSVLRGGTQYF. As DNA, the CDR3 is TGTGCCAGCAGCGTATTGCGGGGGGGGACCCAGTACTTC.

This chain links TRBV9 with TRBJ2-3, with 8 bases lining up with TRBD1. CDR3 size: 16 residues. Germline CDR1 reads SGDLS; CDR2 reads YYNGEE. Trimming removed 3 bases from V and 1 base from J; junction bases left unmatched: 7. The DNA of the CDR3 is TGTGCCAGCAGCGGTCCAGGGGGCGCGCGCACAGATACGCAGTATTTT. It encodes CASSGPGGARTDTQYF.

The chain recombines TRBV4-1 with TRBJ1-1; D remains unclear. Between the trimmed V and J ends, which lost 2 bases and 3 bases, there was a span of 7 bases. Germline values: CDR1 MGHRA, CDR2 YSYEKL. This CDR3 is 13 amino acids long. CDR3 loop: CASSQTQDTEAFF. CDR3 in DNA: TGCGCCAGCAGCCAAACGCAGGACACTGAAGCTTTCTTT.

This clonotype has a handful of counts. V gene TRBV7-9 combines with J gene TRBJ2-2; 14 bases align to TRBD2. J gave up 0 bases and V 4 bases, and 1 base lay outside the gene matches. This CDR3 has 17 residues. CDR1 is SEHNR and CDR2 is FQNEAQ in the germline V gene (reference sequence). The CDR3 region has the DNA TGTGCCAGCAGCTCGACTAGCGGGAGGGCGAACACCGGGGAGCTGTTTTTT. Protein sequence: CASSSTSGRANTGELFF.

The chain recombines TRBV10-3 with TRBJ2-2; 7 bases agree with TRBD1. CDR3 length: 12 amino acids. Per the germline V gene, CDR1 is ENHRY and CDR2 is SYGVKD. The ends lost 6 bases at V and 6 bases at J; junction bases unmatched: 1. The CDR3 loop reads CAISGTAGELFF. The DNA for the CDR3 is TGTGCCATCAGCGGGACAGCCGGGGAGCTGTTTTTT.

This clonotype appeared a few times. At one end the junction does not follow the germline gene, possibly because of a read error. For the CDR3, the DNA is TGTGCCAACAGTGATTTTCGGGACCGGCCGGGAGGCTACACCTTC. This codes for CANSDFRDRPGGYTF. V is TRBV25-1 and J is TRBJ1-2; tentatively, D is TRBD1 (5 bases). The CDR3 extends over 15 amino acids. Germline V gene data show CDR1 as MGHDK and CDR2 as SYGVNS.

This clonotype was found many times. The rearrangement links TRBV7-9 to TRBJ2-5, with TRBD1 matching over 10 bases. V shed 1 base and J 5 bases; nucleotides not matched to a gene: 1. The CDR3 covers 14 residues. In germline, CDR1 is SEHNR, CDR2 FQNEAQ (reference sequence). The CDR3 nucleotides read TGTGCCAGCAGCTTAGGGGGACAGGGGGAGACCCAGTACTTC. This encodes CASSLGGQGETQYF.

The CDR3 DNA sequence: TGCAGTGCTAGAGATAGAGGCACAGGGCTGAACACTGAAGCTTTCTTT. Encoded protein: CSARDRGTGLNTEAFF. V usage is TRBV20-1 and J usage is TRBJ1-1; tentative D call: TRBD1 (6 bases). The CDR3 has 16 residues. Germline assignment: CDR1 DFQATT and CDR2 SNEGSKA (reference sequence). The ends were cut back, 0 bases at V and 0 bases at J, with 14 bases in the middle.

The V and J genes are TRBV19 and TRBJ2-5; TRBD2 matches at 14 bases. The CDR3 length is 17 residues. The ends lost 5 bases at V and 5 bases at J; junction bases unmatched: 10. The germline V gene has CDR1 LNHDA and CDR2 SQIVND (reference sequence). The CDR3 sequence: CASSPRRGLAGEETQYF. CDR3 bases: TGTGCCAGTAGTCCACGGCGGGGACTAGCGGGAGAGGAGACCCAGTACTTC.

This clonotype was seen only a few times. This chain joins TRBV11-3 and TRBJ2-2; 7 nucleotides line up with TRBD2. The CDR3 sequence is 17 residues long. Trimming at V came to 5 bases and at J to 1 base, leaving 10 bases not matched to a gene. Germline assignment: CDR1 SGHNT and CDR2 YENEEA. This chain's CDR3 is CASSDYGLAENTGELFF. In nucleotides, the CDR3 is TGTGCCAGCAGCGACTACGGGCTAGCGGAGAACACCGGGGAGCTGTTTTTT.

The V gene is TRBV27, the J gene TRBJ2-2; 10 nucleotides match TRBD2. The CDR3 runs to 15 residues. V gave up 6 bases and J gave up 7 bases; unmatched junction bases: 8. Germline V gene data show CDR1 as MNHEY and CDR2 as SMNVEV (reference sequence). The CDR3 nucleotides are TGTGCCAGCAGACCTAGCGGGAGTTTCGGCGGGGAGCTGTTTTTT. Amino acid sequence: CASRPSGSFGGELFF.

A few counts support this clonotype. The genes are TRBV7-8 and TRBJ1-2; D may be TRBD1 (5 bases). V lost 4 bases and J 1 base, leaving 16 bases between the germline ends. CDR1 is SGHVS, CDR2 FQNEAQ, per germline. The CDR3 runs to 16 residues. The CDR3 bases are TGTGCCAGCAGCTCGACAGAGGGATTACTTAACTATGGCTACACCTTC. Its protein product is CASSSTEGLLNYGYTF.

The rearrangement uses TRBV2 and TRBJ2-5; 8 bases align to TRBD2. This CDR3 is 16 amino acids long. The germline CDR1 and CDR2 sequences are SNHLY and FYNNEI. With 6 bases clipped from V and 0 bases from J, the junction kept 9 bases outside the gene matches. The CDR3 DNA reads as TGTGCCAGCAGGCCGGGACTAGGAGTGTACCAAGAGACCCAGTACTTC. Its protein is CASRPGLGVYQETQYF. Full variable domain (remainder filled in from reference TRBV2 and TRBJ2-5): EPEVTQTPSHQVTQMGQEVILRCVPISNHLYFYWYRQILGQKVEFLVSFYNNEISEKSEIFDDQFSVERPDGSNFTLKIRSTKLEDSAMYFCASRPGLGVYQETQYFGPGTRLLVL.

This clonotype was detected a few times. V is TRBV29-1 and J is TRBJ1-4; 12 bases are a match to TRBD1. Per the germline V gene, CDR1 is SQVTM and CDR2 is ANQGSEA. CDR3 length equals 15 residues. CDR3 residues: CSVPGQGAANEKLFF. DNA of the CDR3: TGCAGTGTTCCGGGACAGGGGGCAGCTAATGAAAAACTGTTTTTT.

This clonotype was observed a few times. The rearrangement joins TRBV12-3 or TRBV12-4 to TRBJ1-2, with TRBD1 matching 8 bases. Trimming cost V 6 bases and J 7 bases; bases outside gene matches: 7. CDR3 length: 13 residues. Here the CDR3 reads CASSSQDRAGYTF. In nucleotides, the CDR3 is TGTGCCAGCAGCTCTCAGGACAGGGCTGGCTACACCTTC.